This note documents a single TCR beta chain sequence. Its antigen is unidentified. Uncontrolled infection, other autoimmune disease, pregnancy or lactation led to exclusion. The authors took PBMCs from roughly 9.7 ml fresh peripheral blood. Trimming left V 2 bases short and J 4 bases short, with 11 bases between. The germline V gene encodes CDR1 SEHNR and CDR2 FQNEAQ (reference sequence). This CDR3 comprises 14 residues. This specimen belongs to a study of T cells in Graves' hyperthyroidism and ophthalmopathy. The study's findings and limits: Clonotypes that were expanded in thyroid above 0.001 mostly appeared in blood too. A model built on 13 V-J features separated ophthalmopathy from stable hyperthyroidism.

TCR beta CDR3 region amplification was performed from RNA transcripts. First-round RT-PCR with HTBI primers amplified the TCR CDR3 region. TCRdb re-called the multiplex PCR reads with MiXCR, one entry per CDR3 protein. The table records more than 550,000 distinct CDR3 sequences, under 20% of them present only once. The V and J genes are TRBV7-9 and TRBJ2-5; D gene ambiguous. The clonotype comes from a woman in her 50s with Graves' hyperthyroidism that later progressed to Graves' ophthalmopathy. Sequencing was done on a sample of blood. CDR3: CASSLSPSSETQYF. The CDR3, as DNA: TGTGCCAGCAGCTTATCCCCTTCGTCAGAGACCCAGTACTTC.